Following are 13 T cell receptor beta chains from one sample sequenced in a study of CD8+CD57+ T cells in acquired aplastic anemia. It was genomic DNA that served as the template for profiling TCR beta VDJ and CDR3. From the reads, TCRdb called clonotypes with MiXCR, one entry per CDR3 protein. This table holds about 420,000 distinct CDR3 sequences, about two thirds found once. The sequenced sample consisted of sorted CD4+, CD8+, or CD8+CD57+ T cells (not recorded which) from PBMCs. The receptors originated from a human donor in good health, serving as a control.

V and J are TRBV12-3 or TRBV12-4 and TRBJ2-7; a weak D match, TRBD1 (5 bases). V was clipped by 7 bases and J by 1 base, with 11 bases between them. The CDR3 is 13 amino acids. The CDR3, as DNA: TGTGCCAGCAACACTAAGGGGTCCTACGAGCAGTACTTC. Translation: CASNTKGSYEQYF.

For this clonotype: The missing conserved phenylalanine or tryptophan at the end of this CDR3 makes a read error likely. The DNA is left out, because the CDR3 cannot be placed on it with certainty; the CDR3 is given as TCRdb lists it. This chain joins TRBV7-2 and TRBJ2-3; TRBD1 was called by the table and not checked on the DNA. The germline gives CDR1 SGHTA, CDR2 FQGNSA. The CDR3 totals 13 residues, both ends included. CDR3 amino acids: CASSATGSGTQGV.

This clonotype has a count of ten or more. The genes are TRBV20-1 and TRBJ1-1; no clear D. Germline CDR1 is DFQATT and CDR2 is SNEGSKA (reference sequence). CDR3 length: 11 amino acids. CDR3 sequence (DNA): TGCAGAATTACAGAGAACACTGAAGCTTTCTTT. It translates to CRITENTEAFF.

The chain employs TRBV5-1 and TRBJ2-3; the D gene is possibly TRBD1 (6 bases). V dropped 4 bases and J dropped 5 bases, with 20 bases sitting between them. Germline V CDR1 and CDR2: SGHRS, YFSETQ. The CDR3 length is 16 residues. The CDR3 bases are TGCGCCAGCAGCCCAAGTATTCAGGGACAAAAAGATACGCAGTATTTT. This sequence encodes CASSPSIQGQKDTQYF.

To note about this clonotype: A junction end diverges from the germline sequence, so it may reflect a read error. The chain combines TRBV7-2 with TRBJ2-2; D gene unclear. CDR3 length: 17 amino acids. Germline V gene data show CDR1 as SGHTA and CDR2 as FQGNSA. DNA for the CDR3: TGTGCCAGCAGCTTAGACGCTCCCTATGGCTACACCGGCGAGCTGTTTTTT. This sequence encodes CASSLDAPYGYTGELFF.

The CDR3 DNA is TGTGCCAGCAGTTACCGTACGGATTACTATGGCTACACCTTC. Translation: CASSYRTDYYGYTF. The genes are TRBV15 and TRBJ1-2; D gene uncertain. Germline CDR1 is LNHNV and CDR2 is YYDKDF (reference sequence). The CDR3 covers 14 residues. V dropped 10 bases and J dropped 3 bases, with 18 bases sitting between them.

Note on this clonotype: A junction end diverges from the germline sequence, so it may reflect a read error. The gene calls are TRBV10-3 and TRBJ1-2; TRBD1 matches 10 bases. Germline V gene lookup returns CDR1 ENHRY and CDR2 SYGVKD. The CDR3 extends over 14 amino acids. In DNA form, the CDR3 reads TGTGCCATCAGTGGGACAGGGGGAATGAATGGCGACACCTTC. Its protein is CAISGTGGMNGDTF.

As concerns this clonotype: This is likely a read error, given that the CDR3 carries no conserved phenylalanine or tryptophan at its end. It is unclear where the CDR3 begins or ends on the DNA, so no DNA is shown, and the CDR3 is as TCRdb lists it. This CDR3 reads CASSLRRRGKQTH. The genes are TRBV7-7 and TRBJ2-7; TRBD1 was called by the table and not checked on the DNA. The CDR3 is made up of 13 amino acids, end residues included. CDR1 SSHAT and CDR2 FNYEAQ come from the germline V gene (reference sequence).

The CDR3 coding sequence is TGTGCCAGCCCCAGCACAGATACGCAGTATTTT. Its translation: CASPSTDTQYF. This chain connects TRBV2 to TRBJ2-3; D is unresolved. The CDR3 consists of 11 residues. In germline, CDR1 is SNHLY, CDR2 FYNNEI. V was pared by 8 bases and J by 0 bases, with 3 bases between.

The V gene is TRBV5-1, the J gene TRBJ2-3; D might be TRBD2 (5 bases). The CDR3 spans 15 residues. Germline V gene sequence: CDR1 SGHRS, CDR2 YFSETQ. V was shortened by 4 bases and J by 4 bases, with 16 bases between the two germline ends. This CDR3 reads CASSLEAGYADTQYF. The CDR3 coding sequence is TGCGCCAGCAGCCTGGAGGCGGGCTACGCAGATACGCAGTATTTT.

This chain connects TRBV7-2 to TRBJ1-2; D is unclear. Germline loops: CDR1 SGHTA, CDR2 FQGNSA. CDR3 size: 15 residues. V lost 0 bases, J lost 10 bases, and 18 bases lay in between. This chain's CDR3 is CASSLARTVQYHYTF. The DNA of the CDR3 is TGTGCCAGCAGCTTAGCACGGACCGTACAGTATCACTACACCTTC.

This clonotype was observed at least ten times. CDR3 residues: CASSPTTSETQYF. DNA of the CDR3: TGTGCCAGCTCACCAACCACGTCGGAGACCCAGTACTTC. V gene TRBV18 combines with J gene TRBJ2-5; no definite D call. Germline V gene data show CDR1 as KGHSH and CDR2 as LQKENI. The CDR3 totals 13 residues. Trimming pared 2 bases from V and 5 bases from J, leaving 9 bases between.

The chain employs TRBV7-2 and TRBJ2-7; tentatively, D is TRBD1 (5 bases). Trimming left V 6 bases short and J 8 bases short, with 23 bases between. Germline loops: CDR1 SGHTA, CDR2 FQGNSA. The CDR3 contains 15 residues. As DNA, the CDR3 is TGTGCCAGCAGTGAAGAAGGGGCGCAGTATCAGCAGCAGTACTTC. This gives the protein CASSEEGAQYQQQYF.